In its sample, the clone carrying this T cell receptor (beta chain) was seen a few times. The J segment lost 1 base and the V segment lost 1 base, leaving 3 bases of the junction unmatched. The length of the CDR3 is 16 residues. Germline V gene sequence: CDR1 MGHRA, CDR2 YSYEKL. The data belong to a study of blood T cell repertoires in COVID-19. As for the study in general: The cDNA or gDNA used as material had been derived from T cells, B-cell-depleted T cells, or PBMCs.

In the authors' workflow: Researchers report that nucleated cell counts were estimated from reference gene primer amplification. Sequenced by immunoSEQ multiplex PCR; TCRdb stores in-frame clones only, minus some. For V, J and clone size, that table is used; D and trimming come from the DNA. This table has over 300,000 clones, roughly 90% appearing once. Study members were between about 18 and 100 years old and lived in 25 or so US regions. Participant-given clinical history determined each cohort assignment. The rearrangement links TRBV4-1 to TRBJ1-5, with 8 bases that match TRBD1. This clonotype originated in a woman aged 30 to 39 with acute COVID-19. Sequenced material: PBMCs or T cells enriched from blood (not recorded which). CDR3 protein: CASSQVTGGSNQPQHF. The CDR3 bases are TGCGCCAGCAGCCAAGTTACAGGGGGAAGCAATCAGCCCCAGCATTTT.